These 26 T cell receptor beta chains share one sample of origin, sequenced in a study of T cell responses to AZD1222 COVID-19 vaccine. Clones were sequenced by immunoSEQ multiplex PCR, and TCRdb holds only the in-frame ones, with some missing. The profile shows 95,000 to 130,000 clones, roughly 93% of them singletons. The sample here was peripheral blood, taken on day 0 of AZD1222 vaccination. These receptors were collected from an adult in good health.

This clone was detected only a few times. The gene calls are TRBV4-1 and TRBJ1-1, with D unclear. V was trimmed by 0 bases and J by 0 bases, leaving 14 bases between them. Looked up from germline, CDR1 is MGHRA and CDR2 is YSYEKL. This CDR3 contains 17 residues. The CDR3 spells CASSQESYRDMNTEAFF. The DNA for the CDR3 is TGCGCCAGCAGCCAAGAATCGTACCGAGACATGAACACTGAAGCTTTCTTT.

The chain recombines TRBV11-3 with TRBJ2-7; 11 positions match TRBD2. There are 15 residues in the CDR3. The ends lost 3 bases at V and 3 bases at J; junction bases unmatched: 4. Germline-derived CDR1 and CDR2 are SGHNT and YENEEA. Here the CDR3 DNA reads TGTGCCAGCAGCTTGCCGGGACTAGCGGTCTACGAGCAGTACTTC. As protein: CASSLPGLAVYEQYF.

The rearrangement links TRBV14 to TRBJ2-1, with 10 positions matching TRBD1. This CDR3 has 17 amino acids. The V segment lost 6 bases and the J segment 0 bases; nucleotides outside the gene matches: 8. CDR1 and CDR2 (germline): SGHDN, FVKESK. CDR3 in DNA: TGTGCCAGCAGGGGGGGGACAGGGGTTTACTCCTACAATGAGCAGTTCTTC. Translating gives CASRGGTGVYSYNEQFF.

The chain is built from TRBV27 and TRBJ1-4, with a weak D call TRBD1 (5 bases). V gave up 5 bases and J gave up 7 bases, with 11 bases separating them. Germline assignment: CDR1 MNHEY and CDR2 SMNVEV (reference sequence). This CDR3 contains 13 residues. The CDR3, as DNA: TGTGCCAGCAGTAGGAGGGGAGGTGAAAAACTGTTTTTT. It codes for CASSRRGGEKLFF.

The chain carries TRBV5-4 and TRBJ2-7; 7 nucleotides match TRBD1. Germline lookup yields CDR1 SGHNT and CDR2 YYREEE (reference sequence). The CDR3 runs to 15 residues. The ends lost 3 bases at V and 8 bases at J; junction bases unmatched: 14. For the CDR3, the DNA is TGTGCCAGCAGCTCAGGGGGTGAAACGGGATCAAAGCAGTACTTC. Protein: CASSSGGETGSKQYF.

The chain carries TRBV5-4 and TRBJ2-1, with TRBD2 matching over 11 bases. The CDR3 loop spans 16 amino acids. J was trimmed by 9 bases and V by 4 bases; bases with no gene match: 12. Germline assignment: CDR1 SGHNT and CDR2 YYREEE (reference sequence). Written as DNA, the CDR3 is TGTGCCAGCAGCCCCCCACGACTAGCGGGAACAAGTGAGCAGTTCTTC. The encoded protein is CASSPPRLAGTSEQFF.

The gene calls are TRBV2 and TRBJ2-7; TRBD1 matches 7 bases. The germline V gene encodes CDR1 SNHLY and CDR2 FYNNEI. V trimming: 9 bases; J trimming: 0 bases; junction bases outside the gene matches: 8. The CDR3 is made up of 14 amino acids. The CDR3 DNA follows: TGTGCCAGTATTGACAGGGCCTACTCCTACGAGCAGTACTTC. Amino acid sequence: CASIDRAYSYEQYF. The whole variable domain, filled in from reference TRBV2 and TRBJ2-7, reads EPEVTQTPSHQVTQMGQEVILRCVPISNHLYFYWYRQILGQKVEFLVSFYNNEISEKSEIFDDQFSVERPDGSNFTLKIRSTKLEDSAMYFCASIDRAYSYEQYFGPGTRLTVT.

The chain employs TRBV2 and TRBJ1-2; the D is unclear. Germline CDR1 reads SNHLY; CDR2 reads FYNNEI. CDR3 length equals 11 residues. Trimming cost V 7 bases and J 8 bases, with 11 bases left between them. The CDR3 region has the DNA TGTGCCAGCACTGGGGTTGGGGGCTACACCTTC. Its protein product is CASTGVGGYTF.

The chain is built from TRBV23-1 and TRBJ2-7, with D maybe TRBD2 (6 bases). TRBV23-1 is flagged as an ORF with uncertain function. V lost 4 bases and J lost 9, with 22 bases in between. CDR3 length: 15 amino acids. The CDR3 coding sequence is TGCGCCAGCAGTCTCCCCTCCTTAGCGGACCCTGGGCAGTACTTC. It translates to CASSLPSLADPGQYF.

The chain has TRBV5-6 and TRBJ1-6; 9 nucleotides align to TRBD1. The germline V gene has CDR1 SGHDT and CDR2 YYEEEE. Trimming removed 4 bases from V and 10 bases from J; junction bases left unmatched: 9. This CDR3 has 15 amino acids. CDR3 nucleotides: TGTGCCAGCAGCGTCCGGGACAGGGCTCGGTCACCCCTCCACTTT. It specifies CASSVRDRARSPLHF.

The rearrangement links TRBV11-2 to TRBJ1-6; D remains ambiguous. Per germline, CDR1 SGHAT and CDR2 FQNNGV. V was clipped by 0 bases and J by 8 bases, with 5 bases between them. CDR3 length: 13 residues. CDR3 bases: TGTGCCAGCAGCTTAGAAGCAGATTCACCCCTCCACTTT. It yields the protein CASSLEADSPLHF.

The chain links TRBV23-1 to TRBJ2-5, with D perhaps TRBD2 (5 bases). TRBV23-1 is an open reading frame, and its role is uncertain. V lost 0 bases to trimming and J lost 5 bases, with 19 bases between them. The CDR3 is made up of 17 amino acids. As DNA, the CDR3 is TGCGCCAGCAGTCAATCGGGAGTGTTCGGTCGTTCGGAGACCCAGTACTTC. Encoded protein: CASSQSGVFGRSETQYF.

V is TRBV4-1 and J is TRBJ1-2; D call uncertain. The V end was cut by 5 bases, the J end by 3 bases, with 19 bases between. From germline, CDR1 is MGHRA and CDR2 YSYEKL. The CDR3 contains 16 residues. In DNA form, the CDR3 reads TGCGCCAGCAGCTCACCCGGAGGGCGGCTCGACTATGGCTACACCTTC. It yields the protein CASSSPGGRLDYGYTF.

The CDR3 loop reads CASSMAAAYSNQPQHF. The CDR3 nucleotides read TGTGCCAGTAGTATGGCAGCAGCCTATAGCAATCAGCCCCAGCATTTT. The chain couples TRBV19 to TRBJ1-5, with D hard to call. This CDR3 spans 16 amino acids. V was trimmed by 3 bases and J by 0 bases, leaving 12 bases between them. Germline assignment: CDR1 LNHDA and CDR2 SQIVND (reference sequence).

The count of this clone is one. The CDR3: CASSLGTGSGYEQYF. The CDR3 DNA is TGTGCCAGCAGTTTAGGGACAGGGTCGGGTTACGAGCAGTACTTC. The gene calls are TRBV27 and TRBJ2-7; 9 bases line up with TRBD1. The CDR3 extends over 15 amino acids. CDR1 MNHEY and CDR2 SMNVEV come from the germline V gene (reference sequence). The V gene end was trimmed by 2 bases and the J gene end by 4 bases; junction bases not matched to a gene: 6.

Remarks on this clone: One end of the junction varies from germline; a read error may be responsible. The gene calls are TRBV28 and TRBJ2-7; perhaps TRBD1 as D (5 bases). Per germline, CDR1 MDHEN and CDR2 SYDVKM. The CDR3 covers 16 residues. The chain's CDR3 is CASGPLTSSAGPLDFF. DNA of the CDR3: TGTGCCAGCGGTCCCTTAACCTCAAGCGCAGGGCCTTTAGACTTCTTC.

This chain joins TRBV13 and TRBJ2-7; TRBD2 is a possible D gene (6 bases). With 5 bases removed from V and 3 bases from J, the gap between germline ends came to 17 bases. CDR1 and CDR2 (germline): PRHDT, FYEKMQ (reference sequence). The CDR3 contains 15 residues. In DNA form, the CDR3 reads TGTGCCAGCAGCCCCGCCGTAGCGGAGAGCTACGAGCAGTACTTC. This translates into CASSPAVAESYEQYF.

This clone was seen many times. The chain is built from TRBV6-1 and TRBJ1-5; 10 nucleotides agree with TRBD1. Germline V lookup: CDR1 MNHNS, CDR2 SASEGT. The V and J ends lost 2 bases and 6 bases, in that order; junction bases with no gene match: 10. CDR3 length: 17 amino acids. The CDR3 DNA sequence: TGTGCCAGCAGTGAACGCCAGTGGGGACAGGGGTTTCAGCCCCAGCATTTT. Protein sequence: CASSERQWGQGFQPQHF.

CDR3 sequence: CASIKTSNPWGAEAFF. The CDR3 bases are TGTGCCAGCATCAAAACGAGTAACCCCTGGGGGGCTGAAGCTTTCTTT. This rearrangement joins TRBV7-9 to TRBJ1-1; maybe TRBD1 (5 bases). From germline, CDR1 is SEHNR and CDR2 FQNEAQ (reference sequence). The CDR3 has 16 residues. Trimming stripped 7 bases from V and 6 bases from J, with 24 bases between. Full variable domain (missing parts from reference TRBV7-9 and TRBJ1-1): DTGVSQNPRHKITKRGQNVTFRCDPISEHNRLYWYRQTLGQGPEFLTYFQNEAQLEKSRLLSDRFSAERPKGSFSTLEIQRTEQGDSAMYLCASIKTSNPWGAEAFFGQGTRLTVV.

The rearrangement uses TRBV7-8 and TRBJ1-4; perhaps TRBD1 as D (5 bases). Germline CDR1 reads SGHVS; CDR2 reads FQNEAQ. The CDR3 has 15 residues. Trimming shortened V by 4 bases and J by 6 bases, and 15 bases separated the two germline ends. CDR3 protein: CASSYQGYGDEKLFF. In nucleotides, the CDR3 is TGTGCCAGCAGCTACCAGGGTTATGGGGATGAAAAACTGTTTTTT.

The CDR3 nucleotides read TGTGCCAGTAGTATTACACAGGATGGCTACGAGCAGTACTTC. This encodes CASSITQDGYEQYF. This sequence joins TRBV19 and TRBJ2-7, with D perhaps TRBD1 (5 bases). V was pared by 3 bases and J by 3 bases, with 12 bases between. The germline gives CDR1 LNHDA, CDR2 SQIVND (reference sequence). The CDR3 is 14 residues long.

V usage is TRBV7-9 and J usage is TRBJ1-1; TRBD1 is a possible D gene (6 bases). V shed 3 bases and J shed 6 bases, with 11 bases lying between them. This CDR3 is built from 13 residues. Looked up from germline, CDR1 is SEHNR and CDR2 is FQNEAQ (reference sequence). The CDR3 reads CASSFGGSAEAFF. CDR3 nucleotide sequence: TGTGCCAGCAGCTTCGGGGGCTCGGCTGAAGCTTTCTTT.

This clone was seen once. The chain couples TRBV3-1 (or the pseudogene TRBV3-2) to TRBJ2-7; the D gene is possibly TRBD2 (7 bases). With 6 bases removed from V and 7 bases from J, the gap between germline ends came to 13 bases. The CDR3 covers 12 residues. From germline, CDR1 is LGHDT and CDR2 YNNKEL (reference sequence). Here the CDR3 reads CASRGGGGEQYF. The CDR3 coding sequence is TGTGCCAGCAGAGGGGGAGGGGGTGAGCAGTACTTC.

CDR3 sequence: CASSPLFGTGDVEQYF. The DNA of the CDR3 is TGTGCCAGCAGTCCACTGTTCGGGACAGGGGATGTCGAGCAGTACTTC. The chain combines TRBV27 with TRBJ2-7; TRBD1 agrees at 10 bases. The CDR3 totals 16 residues. Germline trimming cut 5 bases from V and 6 bases from J; bases unmatched to any gene: 13. The V gene's germline CDR1 is MNHEY and CDR2 SMNVEV (reference sequence).

V is TRBV28 and J is TRBJ1-4; D gene uncertain. CDR1 and CDR2 from the germline V gene are MDHEN and SYDVKM. The CDR3 loop spans 11 amino acids. The V and J ends lost 7 bases and 8 bases respectively, with 8 bases between them. The CDR3 sequence: CASMRLEKLFF. The CDR3 region has the DNA TGTGCCAGCATGAGGTTAGAAAAACTGTTTTTT.

This clone was recorded a few times. The J gene is TRBJ1-2, the V gene TRBV5-1; the D is unclear. Germline CDR1 reads SGHRS; CDR2 reads YFSETQ. This CDR3 is built from 15 residues. Trimming left V 0 bases short and J 1 base short, with 10 bases between. The CDR3 loop is CASSLGARVNYGYTF. The CDR3 DNA reads as TGCGCCAGCAGCTTGGGGGCCCGGGTTAACTATGGCTACACCTTC. Drawing the rest from reference TRBV5-1 and TRBJ1-2, the complete variable domain is KAGVTQTPRYLIKTRGQQVTLSCSPISGHRSVSWYQQTPGQGLQFLFEYFSETQRNKGNFPGRFSGRQFSNSRSEMNVSTLELGDSALYLCASSLGARVNYGYTFGSGTRLTVV.